The entry below gives a single TCR beta chain sequence along with its context. Its antigen is undetermined. The CDR3 is 17 residues long. Germline values: CDR1 PRHDT, CDR2 FYEKMQ (reference sequence). The J segment lost 3 bases and the V segment lost 0 bases, leaving 4 bases of the junction unmatched. This sample was included in a study of cytomegalovirus exposure and HLA in healthy donors. Findings and caveats of the study: Using the classifier, cytomegalovirus status was reportedly diagnosed with high specificity and sensitivity. Donors were assumed by presence/absence analyses to have roughly uniform sequencing depth.

PCR involved 60 Vbeta and 13 Jbeta primers. Clones were read by immunoSEQ multiplex PCR, and TCRdb kept only the in-frame ones, dropping some. Here the sample spans roughly 180,000 clones, 60% to 80% being singletons. The material sequenced was PBMCs. The origin of this receptor is a woman aged 45 to 65 in good health and CMV-seropositive. The genes are TRBV13 and TRBJ2-3, with TRBD2 matching 12 bases. The CDR3 coding sequence is TGTGCCAGCAGCTTAGGCACTAGCGGGGGGTTAACAGATACGCAGTATTTT. This translates into CASSLGTSGGLTDTQYF.